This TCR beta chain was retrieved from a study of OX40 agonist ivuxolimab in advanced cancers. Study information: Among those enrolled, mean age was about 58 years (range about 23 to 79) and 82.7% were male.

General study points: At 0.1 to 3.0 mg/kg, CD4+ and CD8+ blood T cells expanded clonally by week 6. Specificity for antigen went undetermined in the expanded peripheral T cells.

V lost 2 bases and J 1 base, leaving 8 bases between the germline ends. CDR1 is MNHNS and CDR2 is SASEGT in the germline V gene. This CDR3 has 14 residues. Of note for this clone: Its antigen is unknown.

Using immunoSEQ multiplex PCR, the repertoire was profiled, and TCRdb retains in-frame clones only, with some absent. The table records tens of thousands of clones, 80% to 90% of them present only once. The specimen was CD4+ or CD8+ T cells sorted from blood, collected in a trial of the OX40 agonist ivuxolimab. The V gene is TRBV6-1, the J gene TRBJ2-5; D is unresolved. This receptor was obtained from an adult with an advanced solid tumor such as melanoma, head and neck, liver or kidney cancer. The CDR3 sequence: CASSERHIQETQYF. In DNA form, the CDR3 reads TGTGCCAGCAGTGAAAGACACATCCAAGAGACCCAGTACTTC.